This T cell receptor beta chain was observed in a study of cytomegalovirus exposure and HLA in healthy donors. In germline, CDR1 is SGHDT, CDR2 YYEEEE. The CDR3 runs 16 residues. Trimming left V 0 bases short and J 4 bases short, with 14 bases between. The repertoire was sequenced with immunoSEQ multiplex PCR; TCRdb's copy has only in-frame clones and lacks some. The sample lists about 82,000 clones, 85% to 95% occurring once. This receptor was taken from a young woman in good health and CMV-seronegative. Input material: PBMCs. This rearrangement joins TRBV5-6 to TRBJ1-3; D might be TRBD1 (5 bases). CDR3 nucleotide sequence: TGTGCCAGCAGCTTGGAGGGCAGGGTGTCGGGAAACACCATATATTTT. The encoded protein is CASSLEGRVSGNTIYF.